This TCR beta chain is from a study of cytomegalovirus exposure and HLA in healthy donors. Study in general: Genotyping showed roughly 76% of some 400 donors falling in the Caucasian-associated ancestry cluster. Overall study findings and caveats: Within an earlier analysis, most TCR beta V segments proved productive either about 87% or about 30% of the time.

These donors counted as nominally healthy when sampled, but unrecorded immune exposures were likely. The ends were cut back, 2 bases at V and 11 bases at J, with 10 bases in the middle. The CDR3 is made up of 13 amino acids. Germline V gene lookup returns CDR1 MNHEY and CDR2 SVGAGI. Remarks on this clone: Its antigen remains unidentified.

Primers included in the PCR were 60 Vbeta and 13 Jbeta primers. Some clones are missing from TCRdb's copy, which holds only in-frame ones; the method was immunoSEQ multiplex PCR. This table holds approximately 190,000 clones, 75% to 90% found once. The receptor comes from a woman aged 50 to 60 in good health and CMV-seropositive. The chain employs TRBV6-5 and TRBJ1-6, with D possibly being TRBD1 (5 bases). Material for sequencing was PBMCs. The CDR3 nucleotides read TGTGCCAGCAGTTACGATGGAGGGGCACCCCTCCACTTT. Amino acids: CASSYDGGAPLHF.